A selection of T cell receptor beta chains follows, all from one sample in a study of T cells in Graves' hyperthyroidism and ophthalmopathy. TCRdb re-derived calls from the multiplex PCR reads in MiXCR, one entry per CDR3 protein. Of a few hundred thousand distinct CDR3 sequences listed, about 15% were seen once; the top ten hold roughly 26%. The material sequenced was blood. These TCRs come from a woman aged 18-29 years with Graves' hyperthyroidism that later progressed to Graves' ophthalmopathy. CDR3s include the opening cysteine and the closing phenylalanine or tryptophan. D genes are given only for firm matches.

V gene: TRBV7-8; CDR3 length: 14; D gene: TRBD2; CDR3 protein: CASSSSGGLYEQYF
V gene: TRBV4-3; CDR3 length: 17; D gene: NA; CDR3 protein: CASSLFLGGGSTGELFF
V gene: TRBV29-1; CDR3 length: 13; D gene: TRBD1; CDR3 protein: CSVTGTGGYEQYF
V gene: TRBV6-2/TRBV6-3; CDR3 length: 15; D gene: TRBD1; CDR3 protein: CASSQTTGAGNEQFF
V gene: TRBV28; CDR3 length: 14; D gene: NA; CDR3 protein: CASTLGGGPGEQYF
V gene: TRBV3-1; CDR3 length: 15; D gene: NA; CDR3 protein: CASSHAASGPDTQYF
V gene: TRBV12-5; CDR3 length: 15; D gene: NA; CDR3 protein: CASGRGQPSTDTQYF
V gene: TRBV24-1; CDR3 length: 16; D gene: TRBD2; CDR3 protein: CATSDRLAWNTGELFF
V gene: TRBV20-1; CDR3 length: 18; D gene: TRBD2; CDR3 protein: CSAKGTSGRITSTDTQYF
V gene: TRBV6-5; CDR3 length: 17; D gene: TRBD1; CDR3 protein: CASSYSGTGGTNEKLFF
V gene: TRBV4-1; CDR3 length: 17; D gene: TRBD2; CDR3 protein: CASSQGGAGGPGYEQYF
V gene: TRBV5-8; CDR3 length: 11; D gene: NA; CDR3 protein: CAGGRWTEAFF
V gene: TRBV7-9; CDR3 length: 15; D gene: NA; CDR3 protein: CASSLEGARGYEQYF
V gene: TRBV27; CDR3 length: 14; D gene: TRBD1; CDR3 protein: CASQLQGATNEQFF
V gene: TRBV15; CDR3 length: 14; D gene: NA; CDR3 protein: CATSSFANPQPQHF
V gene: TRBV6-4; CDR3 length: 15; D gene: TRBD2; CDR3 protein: CASSEGAGELNEQFF
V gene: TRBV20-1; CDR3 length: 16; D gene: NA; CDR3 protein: CSARAGQPSFSYEQYF
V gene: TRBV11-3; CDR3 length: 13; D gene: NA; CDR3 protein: CASSFSTNTEAFF
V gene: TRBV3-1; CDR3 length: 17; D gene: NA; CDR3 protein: CASSQDNRGLYQETQFF
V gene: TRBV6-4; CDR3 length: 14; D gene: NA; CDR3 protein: CASSDSSHLDTQYF
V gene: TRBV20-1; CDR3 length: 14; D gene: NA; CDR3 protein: CSATQTLSTDTQYF
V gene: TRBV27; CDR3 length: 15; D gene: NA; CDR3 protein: CASSQPGTSSEGYTF
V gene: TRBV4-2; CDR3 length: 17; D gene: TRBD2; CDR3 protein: CASSQGPLAGDTGELFF
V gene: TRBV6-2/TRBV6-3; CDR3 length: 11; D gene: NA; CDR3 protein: CASTNGGPQHF
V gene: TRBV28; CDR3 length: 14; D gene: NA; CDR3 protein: CASSLRVQSYEQYF
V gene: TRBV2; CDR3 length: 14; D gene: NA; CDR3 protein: CASGGGGGLTEALF
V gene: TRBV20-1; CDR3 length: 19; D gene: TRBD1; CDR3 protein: CSARKRTGGSTGVVEEQYF
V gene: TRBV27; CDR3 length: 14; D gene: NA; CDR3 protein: CASSLSWGRTEAFF
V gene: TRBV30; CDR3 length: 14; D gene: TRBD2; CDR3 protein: CAWETSGGYNEQFF